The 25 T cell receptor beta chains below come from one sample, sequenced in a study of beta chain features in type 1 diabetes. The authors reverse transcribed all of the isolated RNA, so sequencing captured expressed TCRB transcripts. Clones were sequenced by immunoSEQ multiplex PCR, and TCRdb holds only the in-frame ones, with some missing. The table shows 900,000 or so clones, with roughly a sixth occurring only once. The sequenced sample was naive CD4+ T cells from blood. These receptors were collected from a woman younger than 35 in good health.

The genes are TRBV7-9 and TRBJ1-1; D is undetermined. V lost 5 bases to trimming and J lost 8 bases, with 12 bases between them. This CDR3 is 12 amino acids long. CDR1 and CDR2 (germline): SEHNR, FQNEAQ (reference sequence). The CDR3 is CASSLVDVEAFF. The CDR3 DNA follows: TGTGCCAGCAGCCTAGTGGACGTCGAAGCTTTCTTT.

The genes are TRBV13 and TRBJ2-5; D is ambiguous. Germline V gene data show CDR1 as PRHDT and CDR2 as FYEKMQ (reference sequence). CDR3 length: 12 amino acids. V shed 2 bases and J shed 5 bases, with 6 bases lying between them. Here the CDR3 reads CASSLYRETQYF. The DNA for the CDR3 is TGTGCCAGCAGCTTATATAGGGAGACCCAGTACTTC.

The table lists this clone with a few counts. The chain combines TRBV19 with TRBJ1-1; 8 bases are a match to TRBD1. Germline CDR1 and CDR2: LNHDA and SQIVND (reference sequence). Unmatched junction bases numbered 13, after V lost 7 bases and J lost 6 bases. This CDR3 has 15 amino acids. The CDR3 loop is CASTNPPGGSPEAFF. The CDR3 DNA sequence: TGTGCCAGTACCAACCCCCCAGGGGGCTCGCCTGAAGCTTTCTTT. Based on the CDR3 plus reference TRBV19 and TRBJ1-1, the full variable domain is DGGITQSPKYLFRKEGQNVTLSCEQNLNHDAMYWYRQDPGQGLRLIYYSQIVNDFQKGDIAEGYSVSREKKESFPLTVTSAQKNPTAFYLCASTNPPGGSPEAFFGQGTRLTVV.

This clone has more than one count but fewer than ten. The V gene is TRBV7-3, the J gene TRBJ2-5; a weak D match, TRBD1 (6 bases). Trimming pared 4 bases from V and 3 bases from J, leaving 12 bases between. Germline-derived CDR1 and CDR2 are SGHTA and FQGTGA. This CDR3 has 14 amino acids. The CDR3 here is CASSSRQAEETQYF. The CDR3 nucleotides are TGTGCCAGCAGCTCGCGACAGGCCGAAGAGACCCAGTACTTC.

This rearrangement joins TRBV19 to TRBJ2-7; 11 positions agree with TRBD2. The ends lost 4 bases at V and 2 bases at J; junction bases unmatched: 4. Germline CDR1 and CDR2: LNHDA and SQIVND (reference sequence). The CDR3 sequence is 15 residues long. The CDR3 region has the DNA TGTGCCAGTAGTAAAACTAGCGGGGGTACCTACGAGCAGTACTTC. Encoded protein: CASSKTSGGTYEQYF.

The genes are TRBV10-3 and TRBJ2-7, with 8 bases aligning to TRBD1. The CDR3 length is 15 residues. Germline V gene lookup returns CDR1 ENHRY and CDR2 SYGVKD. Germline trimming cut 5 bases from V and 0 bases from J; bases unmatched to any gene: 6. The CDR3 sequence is CAISRGQGSSYEQYF. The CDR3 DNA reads TGTGCCATCAGTCGCGGACAGGGAAGCTCCTACGAGCAGTACTTC.

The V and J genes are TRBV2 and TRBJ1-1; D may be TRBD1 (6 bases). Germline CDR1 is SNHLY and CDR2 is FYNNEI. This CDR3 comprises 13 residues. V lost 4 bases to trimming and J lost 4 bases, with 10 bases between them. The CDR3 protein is CASSGQVGTEAFF. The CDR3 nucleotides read TGTGCCAGCAGTGGACAGGTGGGCACTGAAGCTTTCTTT.

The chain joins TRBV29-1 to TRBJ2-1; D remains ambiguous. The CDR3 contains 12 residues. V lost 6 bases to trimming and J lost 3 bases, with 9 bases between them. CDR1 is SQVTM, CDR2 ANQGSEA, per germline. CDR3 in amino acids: CSVPRDYNEQFF. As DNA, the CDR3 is TGCAGCGTGCCAAGGGACTACAATGAGCAGTTCTTC.

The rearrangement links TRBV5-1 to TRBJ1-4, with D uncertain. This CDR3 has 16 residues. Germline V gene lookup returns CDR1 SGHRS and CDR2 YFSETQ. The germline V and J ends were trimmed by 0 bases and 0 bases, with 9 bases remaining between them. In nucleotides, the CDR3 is TGCGCCAGCAGCTTGGGCAGTGCCTCAACTAATGAAAAACTGTTTTTT. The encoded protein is CASSLGSASTNEKLFF.

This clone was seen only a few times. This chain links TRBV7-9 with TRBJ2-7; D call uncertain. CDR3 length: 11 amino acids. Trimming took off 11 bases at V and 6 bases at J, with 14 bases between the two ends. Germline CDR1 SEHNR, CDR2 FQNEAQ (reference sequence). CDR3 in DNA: TGTGCCGCCCAGAAGGGATCCGAGCAGTACTTC. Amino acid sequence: CAAQKGSEQYF. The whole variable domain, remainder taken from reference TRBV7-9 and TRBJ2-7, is DTGVSQNPRHKITKRGQNVTFRCDPISEHNRLYWYRQTLGQGPEFLTYFQNEAQLEKSRLLSDRFSAERPKGSFSTLEIQRTEQGDSAMYLCAAQKGSEQYFGPGTRLTVT.

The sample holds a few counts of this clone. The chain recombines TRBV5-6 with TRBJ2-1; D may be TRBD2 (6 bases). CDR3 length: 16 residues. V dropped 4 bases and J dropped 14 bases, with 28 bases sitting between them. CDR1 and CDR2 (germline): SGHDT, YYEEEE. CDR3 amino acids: CASSPRSGTSRGTEFF. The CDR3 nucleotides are TGTGCCAGCAGCCCCCGCTCCGGGACTTCACGAGGGACGGAGTTCTTC.

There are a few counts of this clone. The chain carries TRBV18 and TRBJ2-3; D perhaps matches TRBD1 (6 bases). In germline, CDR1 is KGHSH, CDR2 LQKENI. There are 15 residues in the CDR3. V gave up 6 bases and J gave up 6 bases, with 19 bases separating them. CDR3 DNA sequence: TGTGCCAGCTCGCAAAACAGGGCCCCCGGTGATACGCAGTATTTT. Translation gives CASSQNRAPGDTQYF.

The CDR3 here is CASGGQTNEKLFF. CDR3 in DNA: TGTGCCAGCGGGGGACAGACTAATGAAAAACTGTTTTTT. The chain combines TRBV2 with TRBJ1-4, with 7 bases lining up with TRBD1. Germline loops: CDR1 SNHLY, CDR2 FYNNEI. The CDR3 runs to 13 residues. V lost 8 bases to trimming and J lost 2 bases; unmatched junction nucleotides: 2.

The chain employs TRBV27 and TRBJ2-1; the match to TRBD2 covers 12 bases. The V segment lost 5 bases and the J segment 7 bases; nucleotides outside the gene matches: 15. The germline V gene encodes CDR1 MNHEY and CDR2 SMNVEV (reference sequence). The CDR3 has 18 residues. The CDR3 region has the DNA TGTGCCAGCAGTCCCCCCCCCTCTAGCGGGAGGGCCTGGAATGAGCAGTTCTTC. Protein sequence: CASSPPPSSGRAWNEQFF.

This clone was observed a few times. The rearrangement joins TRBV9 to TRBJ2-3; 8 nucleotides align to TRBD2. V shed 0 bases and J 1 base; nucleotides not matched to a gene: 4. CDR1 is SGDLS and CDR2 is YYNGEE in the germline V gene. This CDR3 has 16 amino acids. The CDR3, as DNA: TGTGCCAGCAGCGTAGTATCGGGAGGGCGCACAGATACGCAGTATTTT. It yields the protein CASSVVSGGRTDTQYF. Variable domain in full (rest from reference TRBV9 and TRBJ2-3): DSGVTQTPKHLITATGQRVTLRCSPRSGDLSVYWYQQSLDQGLQFLIQYYNGEERAKGNILERFSAQQFPDLHSELNLSSLELGDSALYFCASSVVSGGRTDTQYFGPGTRLTVL.

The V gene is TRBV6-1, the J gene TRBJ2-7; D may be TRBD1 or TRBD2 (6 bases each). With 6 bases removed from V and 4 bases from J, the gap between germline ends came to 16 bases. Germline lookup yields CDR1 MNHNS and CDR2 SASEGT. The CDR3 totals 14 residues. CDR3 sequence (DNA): TGTGCCAGCAGAAAGTTCACGGGGGCTTACGAGCAGTACTTC. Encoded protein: CASRKFTGAYEQYF.

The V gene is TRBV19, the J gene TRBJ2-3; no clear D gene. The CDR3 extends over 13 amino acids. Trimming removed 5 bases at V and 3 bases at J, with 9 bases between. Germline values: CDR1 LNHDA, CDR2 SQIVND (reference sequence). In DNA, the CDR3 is TGTGCCAGTAGTGTCTCGCGGACAGATACGCAGTATTTT. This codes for CASSVSRTDTQYF.

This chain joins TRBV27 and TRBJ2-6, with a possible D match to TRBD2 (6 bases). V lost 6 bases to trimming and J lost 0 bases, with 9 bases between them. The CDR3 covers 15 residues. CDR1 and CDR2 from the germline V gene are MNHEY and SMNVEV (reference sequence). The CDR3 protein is CASSRGLSGANVLTF. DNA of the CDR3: TGTGCCAGCAGCCGGGGACTCTCTGGGGCCAACGTCCTGACTTTC.

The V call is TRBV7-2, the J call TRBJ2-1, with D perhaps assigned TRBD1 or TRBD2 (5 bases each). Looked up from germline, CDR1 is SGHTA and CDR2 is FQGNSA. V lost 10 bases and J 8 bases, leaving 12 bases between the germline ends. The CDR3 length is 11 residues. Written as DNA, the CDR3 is TGTGCCAACGGCATGGGGGATGAGCAGTTCTTC. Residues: CANGMGDEQFF.

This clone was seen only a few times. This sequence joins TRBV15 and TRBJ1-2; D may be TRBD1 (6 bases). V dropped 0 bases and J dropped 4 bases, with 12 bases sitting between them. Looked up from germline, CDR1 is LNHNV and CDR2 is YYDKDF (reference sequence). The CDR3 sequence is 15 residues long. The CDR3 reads CATSRDRQGIYGYTF. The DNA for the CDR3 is TGTGCCACCAGCAGAGATCGTCAGGGGATCTATGGCTACACCTTC. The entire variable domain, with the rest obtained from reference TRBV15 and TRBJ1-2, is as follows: DAMVIQNPRYQVTQFGKPVTLSCSQTLNHNVMYWYQQKSSQAPKLLFHYYDKDFNNEADTPDNFQSRRPNTSFCFLDIRSPGLGDTAMYLCATSRDRQGIYGYTFGSGTRLTVV.

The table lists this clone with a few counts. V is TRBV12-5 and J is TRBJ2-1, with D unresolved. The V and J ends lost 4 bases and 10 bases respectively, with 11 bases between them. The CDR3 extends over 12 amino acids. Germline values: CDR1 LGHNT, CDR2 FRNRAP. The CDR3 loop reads CASGSNEWEQFF. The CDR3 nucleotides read TGTGCTAGTGGTTCCAACGAGTGGGAGCAGTTCTTC. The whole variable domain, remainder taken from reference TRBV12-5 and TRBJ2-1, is DARVTQTPRHKVTEMGQEVTMRCQPILGHNTVFWYRQTMMQGLELLAYFRNRAPLDDSGMPKDRFSAEMPDATLATLKIQPSEPRDSAVYFCASGSNEWEQFFGPGTRLTVL.

CDR3 in amino acids: CASSTGQGDHEQYF. CDR3 nucleotide sequence: TGCGCCAGCAGTACCGGACAGGGGGACCACGAGCAGTACTTC. V and J are TRBV5-1 and TRBJ2-5; 10 positions agree with TRBD1. The J call is doubtful: the DNA matches TRBJ2-7 better. CDR1 and CDR2 (germline): SGHRS, YFSETQ. This CDR3 comprises 14 residues.

CDR3 residues: CASNGGQETQYF. The CDR3 DNA is TGTGCCAGCAATGGCGGGCAAGAGACCCAGTACTTC. This chain links TRBV28 with TRBJ2-5, with D possibly TRBD2 on 5 matching bases. The V gene's germline CDR1 is MDHEN and CDR2 SYDVKM. The CDR3 is 12 amino acids. V lost 7 bases to trimming and J lost 2 bases, with 8 bases between them.

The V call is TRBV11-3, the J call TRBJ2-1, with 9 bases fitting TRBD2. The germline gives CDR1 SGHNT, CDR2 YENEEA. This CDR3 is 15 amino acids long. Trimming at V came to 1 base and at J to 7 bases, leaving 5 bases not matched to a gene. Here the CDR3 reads CASSLGSGRKNEQFF. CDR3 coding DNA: TGTGCCAGCAGCTTAGGTAGCGGGAGAAAGAATGAGCAGTTCTTC.

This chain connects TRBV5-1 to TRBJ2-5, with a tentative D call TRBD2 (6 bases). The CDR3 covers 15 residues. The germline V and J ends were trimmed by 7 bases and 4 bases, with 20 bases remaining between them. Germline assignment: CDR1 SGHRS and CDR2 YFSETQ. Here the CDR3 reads CASAPSSGARETQYF. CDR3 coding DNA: TGCGCCAGCGCCCCGAGTAGCGGAGCTAGAGAGACCCAGTACTTC.